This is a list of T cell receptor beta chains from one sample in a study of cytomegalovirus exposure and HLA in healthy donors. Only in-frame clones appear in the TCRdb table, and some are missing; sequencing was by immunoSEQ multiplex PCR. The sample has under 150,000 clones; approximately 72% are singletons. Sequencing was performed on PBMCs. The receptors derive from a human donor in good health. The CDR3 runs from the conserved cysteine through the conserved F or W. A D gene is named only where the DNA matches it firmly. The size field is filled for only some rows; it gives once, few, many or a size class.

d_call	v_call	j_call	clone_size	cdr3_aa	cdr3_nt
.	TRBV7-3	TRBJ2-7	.	CASSPGTPPYEQYF	TGTGCCAGCAGCCCCGGGACTCCGCCTTACGAGCAGTACTTC
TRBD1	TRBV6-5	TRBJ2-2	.	CASSYITGVITGELFF	TGTGCCAGCAGTTATATCACAGGGGTTATAACCGGGGAGCTGTTTTTT
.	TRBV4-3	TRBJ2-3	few	CASSQTGADTQYF	TGCGCCAGCAGCCAAACGGGGGCAGATACGCAGTATTTT
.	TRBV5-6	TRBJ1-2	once	CASSFFANSNYGYTF	TGTGCCAGCAGCTTTTTCGCGAACAGTAACTATGGCTACACCTTC
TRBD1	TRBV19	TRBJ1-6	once	CASSIVGQKGSPLHF	TGTGCCAGTAGTATTGTGGGACAGAAAGGTTCACCCCTCCACTTT
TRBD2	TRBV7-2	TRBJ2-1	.	CASSLSAGTSEGQFF	TGTGCCAGTAGCTTGAGTGCCGGGACTAGCGAGGGGCAGTTCTTC
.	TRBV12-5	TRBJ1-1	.	CASGRTRTEAFF	TGTGCTAGTGGACGGACTCGGACTGAAGCTTTCTTT
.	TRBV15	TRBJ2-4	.	CATSQDRGLTNIQYF	TGTGCCACCAGTCAAGACCGCGGGCTGACAAACATTCAGTACTTC
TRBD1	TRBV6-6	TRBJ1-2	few	CASSSLGGGGYTF	TGTGCCAGCAGCTCATTAGGGGGCGGCGGCTACACCTTC
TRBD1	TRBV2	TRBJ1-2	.	CASRRVPGQGEGYTF	TGTGCCAGCAGAAGAGTCCCGGGACAGGGCGAGGGCTACACCTTC
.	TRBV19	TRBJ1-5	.	CASSSGNQPQHF	TGTGCCAGTAGTTCGGGAAATCAGCCCCAGCATTTT
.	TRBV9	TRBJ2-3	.	CASSVVRGGTDTQYF	TGTGCCAGCAGCGTAGTCAGGGGCGGCACAGATACGCAGTATTTT
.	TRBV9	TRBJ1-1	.	CASSVGNRAATEAFF	TGTGCCAGCAGCGTAGGAAACAGGGCCGCCACTGAAGCTTTCTTT
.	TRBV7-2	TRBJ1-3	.	CASSRPGSEGGNTIYF	TGTGCCAGCAGTAGGCCGGGGTCCGAGGGTGGAAACACCATATATTTT
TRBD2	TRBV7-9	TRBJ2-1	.	CASSRSGGGYNEQFF	TGTGCCAGCAGCCGAAGTGGCGGGGGTTACAATGAGCAGTTCTTC
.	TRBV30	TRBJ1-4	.	CAWSQRREGNEKLFF	TGTGCCTGGAGTCAGAGGCGGGAGGGAAATGAAAAACTGTTTTTT
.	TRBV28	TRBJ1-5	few	CASSAMGSPNQPQHF	TGTGCCAGCAGCGCCATGGGCAGTCCTAATCAGCCCCAGCATTTT
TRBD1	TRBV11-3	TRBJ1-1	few	CASSRQGERTEAFF	TGTGCCAGCAGCCGACAGGGAGAGAGGACTGAAGCTTTCTTT
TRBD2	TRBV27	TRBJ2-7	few	CASRRPGPGGPKQYF	TGTGCCAGCAGGCGCCCGGGCCCGGGGGGACCGAAGCAGTACTTC
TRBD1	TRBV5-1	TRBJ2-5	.	CASSSHLQGALETQYF	TGCGCCAGCAGCTCCCACTTACAGGGGGCGCTTGAGACCCAGTACTTC
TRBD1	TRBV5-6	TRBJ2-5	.	CASRRTGGIETQYF	TGTGCCAGCAGGCGGACAGGGGGTATTGAGACCCAGTACTTC
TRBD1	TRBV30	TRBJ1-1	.	CARGQGLEAFF	TGTGCCCGGGGACAGGGGCTTGAAGCTTTCTTT
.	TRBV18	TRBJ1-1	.	CASSEEFMRGGTEAFF	TGTGCCAGCTCAGAAGAATTCATGCGGGGAGGCACTGAAGCTTTCTTT
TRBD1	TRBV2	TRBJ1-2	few	CASSGTGYGYTF	TGTGCCAGCAGCGGGACAGGGTATGGCTACACCTTC
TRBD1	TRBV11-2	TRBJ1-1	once	CASSGTGTGGTEAFF	TGTGCCAGCAGCGGAACCGGGACAGGAGGGACTGAAGCTTTCTTT
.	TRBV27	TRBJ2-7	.	CASSLEQGGTYEQYF	TGTGCCAGCAGTTTAGAACAGGGCGGCACCTACGAGCAGTACTTC
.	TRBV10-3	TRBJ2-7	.	CANTRDLSSYEQYF	TGTGCCAACACCCGGGACTTAAGCTCCTACGAGCAGTACTTC
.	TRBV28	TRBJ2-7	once	CASSPQLQGRNEQYF	TGTGCCAGCAGTCCACAACTACAGGGGAGGAACGAGCAGTACTTC
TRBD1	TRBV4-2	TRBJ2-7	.	CASSPRTGSNEQYF	TGTGCCAGCAGCCCCCGGACAGGGAGTAACGAGCAGTACTTC
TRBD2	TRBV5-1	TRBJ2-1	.	CASSSVTGLEYNEQFF	TGCGCCAGCAGCTCGGTTACCGGACTAGAGTACAATGAGCAGTTCTTC
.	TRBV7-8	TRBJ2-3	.	CASSTQVTTDTQYF	TGTGCCAGCAGCACACAGGTTACCACAGATACGCAGTATTTT
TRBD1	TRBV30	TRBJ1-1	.	CAWSGEFTGTGNTEAFF	TGTGCCTGGAGTGGGGAGTTTACCGGGACAGGTAACACTGAAGCTTTCTTT
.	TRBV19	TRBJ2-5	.	CASSIQTSQETQYF	TGTGCCAGTAGTATCCAGACTAGTCAAGAGACCCAGTACTTC
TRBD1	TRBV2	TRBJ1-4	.	CASRPDGTGNEKLFF	TGTGCCAGCAGGCCAGACGGGACAGGGAATGAAAAACTGTTTTTT
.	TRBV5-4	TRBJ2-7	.	CASSFHSLEQYF	TGTGCCAGCAGCTTCCACTCCCTCGAGCAGTACTTC
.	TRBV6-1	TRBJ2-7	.	CASSERPRGDEQYF	TGTGCCAGCAGTGAAAGACCCCGAGGCGACGAGCAGTACTTC
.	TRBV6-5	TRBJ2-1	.	CASSEAGNEQFF	TGTGCCAGCAGTGAAGCAGGGAATGAGCAGTTCTTC
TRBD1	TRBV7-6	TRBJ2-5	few	CASSPGQGETQYF	TGTGCCAGCAGCCCGGGACAGGGAGAGACCCAGTACTTC
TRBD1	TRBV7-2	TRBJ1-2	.	CASSLARRGTGVPGYTF	TGTGCCAGCAGCTTAGCGCGGCGCGGGACAGGGGTTCCTGGCTACACCTTC
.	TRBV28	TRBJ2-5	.	CASSLIEQGQETQYF	TGTGCCAGCAGTTTAATTGAGCAGGGCCAAGAGACCCAGTACTTC
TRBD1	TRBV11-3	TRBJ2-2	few	CASSLRQGVTSGELFF	TGTGCCAGCAGCTTAAGACAGGGGGTAACTTCCGGGGAGCTGTTTTTT
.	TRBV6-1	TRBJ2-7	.	CASSHSQYEQYF	TGTGCCAGCAGTCATTCCCAATACGAGCAGTACTTC
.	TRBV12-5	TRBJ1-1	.	CASGFQYTEAFF	TGTGCTAGTGGTTTTCAGTACACTGAAGCTTTCTTT
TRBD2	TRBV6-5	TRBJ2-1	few	CASSTLGARGDEQFF	TGTGCCAGCAGTACACTAGGGGCCCGGGGGGATGAGCAGTTCTTC
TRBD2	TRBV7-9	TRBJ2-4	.	CASSPGRDLAGLTKNIQYF	TGTGCCAGCAGCCCCGGCCGCGATTTAGCGGGACTTACCAAAAACATTCAGTACTTC
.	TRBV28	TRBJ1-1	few	CASSFGPGGGRGTEAFF	TGTGCCAGCAGTTTTGGGCCTGGGGGAGGCCGAGGGACTGAAGCTTTCTTT
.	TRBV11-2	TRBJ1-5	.	CASSSGTGGPQPQHF	TGTGCCAGCAGCTCGGGGACCGGGGGTCCCCAGCCCCAGCATTTT